The 22 T cell receptor beta chains presented below share a single source sample, sequenced in a study of human T cells and chemical hapten exposure. Sample time point: patch test 1, 2 weeks after DPC sensitization. Described treatment: therapeutic diphenylcyclopropenone sensitization with weekly scalp DPC. TCRdb processed the RACE reads anew with MiXCR; each CDR3 protein has one entry. The sample shows around 380,000 distinct CDR3 sequences, approximately 5% of them seen only once. The starting material was whole blood, obtained in connection with sensitization to the hapten diphenylcyclopropenone (DPC). The receptor set was obtained from a woman aged 45-60 years with alopecia areata. Some clones in this sample may be carry-over from other donors' samples.

The chain recombines TRBV11-1 with TRBJ2-2, with D tentatively TRBD1 or TRBD2 (5 bases each). CDR1 SGHAT and CDR2 FQDESV come from the germline V gene (reference sequence). CDR3 length: 18 amino acids. The germline V and J ends were trimmed by 2 bases and 3 bases, with 19 bases remaining between them. The CDR3 DNA reads as TGTGCCAGCAGCTTAACAACTTTGGGGGTGGCGGACACCGGGGAGCTGTTTTTT. This gives the protein CASSLTTLGVADTGELFF.

The CDR3 DNA reads TGTGCCAGCAGAGCCCCCTTAGCGGGAGGGGGTTCGGATGAGCAGTTCTTC. It translates to CASRAPLAGGGSDEQFF. The chain uses TRBV6-1 and TRBJ2-1; 11 nucleotides line up with TRBD2. CDR3 length: 17 residues. Germline V gene data show CDR1 as MNHNS and CDR2 as SASEGT. V lost 6 bases, J lost 8 bases, and 15 bases stayed unmatched.

This clonotype has a handful of counts. The chain carries TRBV20-1 and TRBJ1-1, with D hard to call. Germline V gene data show CDR1 as DFQATT and CDR2 as SNEGSKA (reference sequence). Trimming took 6 bases from V and 0 from J, leaving 14 bases between them. The length of the CDR3 is 14 residues. This chain's CDR3 is CSARRVDMNTEAFF. DNA of the CDR3: TGCAGTGCCCGGAGGGTAGACATGAACACTGAAGCTTTCTTT.

This clonotype was observed many times. This sequence joins TRBV18 and TRBJ1-1; D is ambiguous. V shed 2 bases and J shed 1 base, with 11 bases lying between them. Germline-derived CDR1 and CDR2 are KGHSH and LQKENI. The CDR3 sequence is 15 residues long. Written as DNA, the CDR3 is TGTGCCAGCTCACCATTGAGGACCGAGAACACTGAAGCTTTCTTT. This codes for CASSPLRTENTEAFF.

This clonotype was recorded many times. The genes are TRBV11-2 and TRBJ2-3; D unresolved. CDR3 size: 14 residues. Trimming removed 0 bases from V and 3 bases from J, with 7 bases in between. From germline, CDR1 is SGHAT and CDR2 FQNNGV. The CDR3 here is CASSLEVPTDTQYF. In DNA, the CDR3 is TGTGCCAGCAGCTTAGAGGTCCCAACAGATACGCAGTATTTT.

This clonotype appeared many times. The V gene is TRBV28, the J gene TRBJ1-4; no firm D call. The germline CDR1 and CDR2 sequences are MDHEN and SYDVKM. With 5 bases removed from V and 5 bases from J, the gap between germline ends came to 18 bases. The CDR3 contains 16 residues. The CDR3: CASSPRGRFGNEKLFF. The CDR3 DNA follows: TGTGCCAGCAGTCCCCGCGGCCGATTCGGGAATGAAAAACTGTTTTTT.

This clonotype appeared a few times. The chain links TRBV6-6 to TRBJ2-7, with 7 positions matching TRBD2. The CDR3 length is 15 residues. CDR1 is MNHNY, CDR2 SVGAGI, per germline (reference sequence). The J segment lost 0 bases and the V segment lost 5 bases, leaving 7 bases of the junction unmatched. The CDR3 DNA sequence: TGTGCCAGCAGTGAACTAGCGTTAACCTCCTACGAGCAGTACTTC. It encodes CASSELALTSYEQYF.

A single count supports this clonotype. The V and J genes are TRBV25-1 and TRBJ2-5; D gene unclear. The germline gives CDR1 MGHDK, CDR2 SYGVNS. Trimming cost V 1 base and J 1 base, with 13 bases left between them. The CDR3 totals 16 residues. The CDR3 DNA sequence: TGTGCCAGCAGTGAATGGACCTACCGCGCCCAAGAGACCCAGTACTTC. This sequence encodes CASSEWTYRAQETQYF.

The chain links TRBV30 to TRBJ1-1, with a tentative D call TRBD1 (5 bases). Trimming removed 8 bases at V and 2 bases at J, with 15 bases between. In germline, CDR1 is GTSNPN, CDR2 SVGIG (reference sequence). The CDR3 spans 13 residues. DNA for the CDR3: TGTGCCCGAAAGGGGACTCTAAACACTGAAGCTTTCTTT. Amino acids: CARKGTLNTEAFF.

The chain joins TRBV6-5 to TRBJ1-5; 7 bases line up with TRBD1. The CDR3 has 13 amino acids. Germline V gene data show CDR1 as MNHEY and CDR2 as SVGAGI. The trim removed 4 bases at V and 6 bases at J, leaving 3 bases unmatched. CDR3 DNA sequence: TGTGCCAGCAGTTCTGCAGGGGGTCAGCCCCAGCATTTT. This encodes CASSSAGGQPQHF.

This clonotype was found many times. The rearrangement uses TRBV29-1 and TRBJ1-2; D is unclear. Germline-derived CDR1 and CDR2 are SQVTM and ANQGSEA. CDR3 size: 12 residues. Trimming removed 3 bases from V and 7 bases from J, with 12 bases in between. CDR3 nucleotides: TGCAGCGTTGAGTGGGGTCAGAGTGGCTACACCTTC. Translating gives CSVEWGQSGYTF.

The sample holds many counts of this clonotype. The chain is built from TRBV7-2 and TRBJ1-3; TRBD1 agrees at 9 bases. The junction had 6 bases not matched to a gene; V was cut back by 1 base and J by 5 bases. This CDR3 spans 16 amino acids. Per germline, CDR1 SGHTA and CDR2 FQGNSA. CDR3 DNA sequence: TGTGCCAGCAGCTTAGGACCGGGACAGGGACGAAACACCATATATTTT. Its translation: CASSLGPGQGRNTIYF.

This clonotype turned up a few times. The J gene is TRBJ1-1, the V gene TRBV28, with TRBD1 identical over 8 bases. The CDR3 covers 13 residues. The V and J ends lost 5 bases and 11 bases, in that order; junction bases with no gene match: 10. Germline loops: CDR1 MDHEN, CDR2 SYDVKM. The CDR3 DNA is TGTGCCAGCAGTCGTCCAGGGGGCCCATCGGCTTTCTTT. Translated, it gives CASSRPGGPSAFF.

This clonotype was counted at least ten times. The V call is TRBV25-1, the J call TRBJ2-2, with D perhaps TRBD1 or TRBD2 (5 bases each). The CDR3 is 15 residues long. V lost 3 bases, J lost 3 bases, and 11 bases lay in between. CDR1 is MGHDK and CDR2 is SYGVNS in the germline V gene. In DNA, the CDR3 is TGTGCCAGCAGTGACCCCGGGACCCACACCGGGGAGCTGTTTTTT. Protein product: CASSDPGTHTGELFF.

V usage is TRBV11-2 and J usage is TRBJ2-1; 7 bases are shared with TRBD2. CDR1 and CDR2 from the germline V gene are SGHAT and FQNNGV. This CDR3 is 17 amino acids long. V gave up 2 bases and J gave up 1 base; unmatched junction bases: 8. In DNA, the CDR3 is TGTGCCAGCAGCTTACGATCTTCGGGGGGTTCCTACAATGAGCAGTTCTTC. It specifies CASSLRSSGGSYNEQFF.

Ten or more counts support this clonotype. The V gene is TRBV3-1, the J gene TRBJ1-5; the match to TRBD1 covers 9 bases. Germline CDR1 and CDR2: LGHDT and YNNKEL (reference sequence). The CDR3 length is 15 residues. Unmatched junction bases numbered 6, after V lost 3 bases and J lost 6 bases. The CDR3 protein is CASSQGQGRSQPQHF. The CDR3 DNA reads TGTGCCAGCAGCCAGGGACAGGGTCGGAGTCAGCCCCAGCATTTT.

J is TRBJ2-6 and V is TRBV14, with D perhaps matching TRBD2 (5 bases). The CDR3 consists of 16 residues. The V end lost 6 bases, the J end lost 3 bases, and 15 bases lay between the germline ends. Germline values: CDR1 SGHDN, CDR2 FVKESK. The CDR3 region has the DNA TGTGCCAGCAGACCAACGGGGTTGGATGGGGCCAACGTCCTGACTTTC. Its protein product is CASRPTGLDGANVLTF.

This clonotype was counted a few times. A junction end diverges from the germline sequence, so it may reflect a read error. V is TRBV20-1 and J is TRBJ1-1; D is possibly TRBD1 (5 bases). Germline V gene data show CDR1 as DFQATT and CDR2 as SNEGSKA (reference sequence). The CDR3 contains 16 residues. The CDR3 sequence: CSARDFVDSSNSEAFF. CDR3 nucleotides: TGCAGTGCTAGAGATTTTGTTGACAGTTCGAACTCTGAAGCTTTCTTT.

This clonotype has just a few counts. The CDR3 spells CASSYQRSYGYTF. The CDR3 region has the DNA TGTGCCAGCAGTTACCAACGAAGTTATGGCTACACCTTC. The chain carries TRBV6-5 and TRBJ1-2; D is undetermined. The CDR3 consists of 13 residues. The V end was cut by 2 bases, the J end by 5 bases, with 9 bases between. Germline values: CDR1 MNHEY, CDR2 SVGAGI.

This clonotype was found many times. J is TRBJ1-5 and V is TRBV20-1; D call uncertain. Germline CDR1 and CDR2: DFQATT and SNEGSKA (reference sequence). There are 12 residues in the CDR3. The V end lost 3 bases, the J end lost 7 bases, and 10 bases lay between the germline ends. DNA for the CDR3: TGCAGTGCTAGGGAACCGGGCCAGCCCCAGCATTTT. Amino acids: CSAREPGQPQHF.

This clonotype was recorded a few times. The rearrangement links TRBV3-1 to TRBJ2-2; 7 nucleotides line up with TRBD1. Unmatched junction bases numbered 2, after V lost 1 base and J lost 6 bases. This CDR3 is 14 amino acids long. Germline CDR1 LGHDT, CDR2 YNNKEL (reference sequence). DNA for the CDR3: TGTGCCAGCAGCCAAGGGCAGGGGGCCGGGGAGCTGTTTTTT. Translated, it gives CASSQGQGAGELFF.

This clonotype has at least ten counts. The genes are TRBV2 and TRBJ2-1, with a weak D call TRBD2 (7 bases). Trimming left V 11 bases short and J 3 bases short, with 11 bases between. Germline-derived CDR1 and CDR2 are SNHLY and FYNNEI. The CDR3 totals 12 residues. Written as DNA, the CDR3 is TGTGCCGGAGGGGGGGGCTACAATGAGCAGTTCTTC. It encodes CAGGGGYNEQFF.